These 9 T cell receptor beta chains originate from one sample sequenced in a study of T cell responses to AZD1222 COVID-19 vaccine. Assay used: immunoSEQ multiplex PCR; TCRdb lists only in-frame clones, some missing. The data contain some 110,000 clones, roughly 87% of them singletons. The material was peripheral blood, obtained on day 0 of AZD1222 vaccination. These receptors were taken from an adult in good health.

The chain is built from TRBV11-2 and TRBJ2-7; 9 bases line up with TRBD1. Germline loops: CDR1 SGHAT, CDR2 FQNNGV. This CDR3 region has 13 residues. V shed 7 bases, J shed 3 bases, and the junction held 4 bases outside the gene matches. The DNA of the CDR3 is TGTGCCAGCAACCGGGACAGGGTCTACGAGCAGTACTTC. Translation: CASNRDRVYEQYF.

The chain recombines TRBV4-1 with TRBJ1-5; 7 bases agree with TRBD1. Germline assignment: CDR1 MGHRA and CDR2 YSYEKL. This CDR3 has 15 amino acids. V lost 4 bases, J lost 1 base, and 4 bases stayed unmatched. As DNA, the CDR3 is TGCGCCAGCAGCCGCACGACAGGGAGCAATCAGCCCCAGCATTTT. Its translation: CASSRTTGSNQPQHF.

This chain connects TRBV5-6 to TRBJ2-7; TRBD1 or TRBD2 may be the D gene (5 bases each). The CDR3 totals 16 residues. Deletions cut 4 bases from V and 9 bases from J, with 26 bases between. Germline CDR1 is SGHDT and CDR2 is YYEEEE. CDR3 in amino acids: CASSRAGTPEGHGQYF. CDR3 coding DNA: TGTGCCAGCAGCAGGGCCGGGACGCCCGAGGGGCACGGGCAGTACTTC.

The gene calls are TRBV5-4 and TRBJ1-6, with D unresolved. V gave up 2 bases and J gave up 0 bases, with 9 bases separating them. CDR3 length: 16 residues. CDR1 SGHNT and CDR2 YYREEE come from the germline V gene (reference sequence). The DNA of the CDR3 is TGTGCCAGCAGCTTCAAGAAAAGCTCCTATAATTCACCCCTCCACTTT. Translating gives CASSFKKSSYNSPLHF. Full variable domain (rest looked up from reference TRBV5-4 and TRBJ1-6): ETGVTQSPTHLIKTRGQQVTLRCSSQSGHNTVSWYQQALGQGPQFIFQYYREEENGRGNFPPRFSGLQFPNYSSELNVNALELDDSALYLCASSFKKSSYNSPLHFGNGTRLTVT.

The rearrangement uses TRBV7-3 and TRBJ2-3, with D hard to call. V gave up 3 bases and J gave up 2 bases, with 9 bases separating them. Germline V lookup: CDR1 SGHTA, CDR2 FQGTGA. This CDR3 comprises 14 residues. CDR3 amino acids: CASSFRRPTDTQYF. CDR3 in DNA: TGTGCCAGCAGCTTCCGCAGGCCCACAGATACGCAGTATTTT.

This rearrangement joins TRBV5-1 to TRBJ1-1, with D uncertain. The CDR3 contains 13 residues. Trimming took 3 bases from V and 5 from J, leaving 11 bases between them. The germline V gene has CDR1 SGHRS and CDR2 YFSETQ. The CDR3 coding sequence is TGCGCCAGCAGCTGGACCGAATGGACTGAAGCTTTCTTT. This encodes CASSWTEWTEAFF.

J is TRBJ1-3 and V is TRBV9; 7 bases agree with TRBD1. Germline CDR1 is SGDLS and CDR2 is YYNGEE. J gave up 4 bases and V 1 base, and 8 bases lay outside the gene matches. The CDR3 consists of 16 residues. The DNA for the CDR3 is TGTGCCAGCAGCGTACTGCAGACAGGGTTAGGAAACACCATATATTTT. This codes for CASSVLQTGLGNTIYF.

This chain joins TRBV28 and TRBJ1-1; D uncertain. Looked up from germline, CDR1 is MDHEN and CDR2 is SYDVKM. V dropped 8 bases and J dropped 0 bases, with 10 bases sitting between them. The length of the CDR3 is 13 residues. CDR3 bases: TGTGCCAGCGCACGGCCAGTGAACACTGAAGCTTTCTTT. Amino acids: CASARPVNTEAFF.

In this sample, this clone turned up once. The rearrangement links TRBV28 to TRBJ2-7, with a possible D match to TRBD2 (5 bases). Germline CDR1 reads MDHEN; CDR2 reads SYDVKM. This CDR3 is 13 amino acids long. Between the trimmed V and J ends, which lost 7 bases and 0 bases, there was a span of 10 bases. The CDR3 here is CASISGPSYEQYF. DNA for the CDR3: TGTGCCAGCATAAGCGGTCCCTCCTACGAGCAGTACTTC.